Each of the 12 T cell receptor beta chains below was sequenced from the same sample in a study of cytomegalovirus exposure and HLA in healthy donors. Use of 60 Vbeta and 13 Jbeta primers characterized the PCR. Libraries were prepared by immunoSEQ multiplex PCR; TCRdb keeps only in-frame clonotypes and omits some of them. The table records 150,000 to 200,000 clones, 79% of them present only once. Material for sequencing was PBMCs. These receptors were obtained from a man in his forties or fifties in good health and CMV-seronegative.

The V gene is TRBV28, the J gene TRBJ1-1, with D perhaps matching TRBD1 (5 bases). CDR3 length equals 14 residues. The germline V gene encodes CDR1 MDHEN and CDR2 SYDVKM. Between the trimmed V and J ends, which lost 3 bases and 4 bases, there was a span of 12 bases. The CDR3 region is CASSLGPGGTEAFF. The DNA for the CDR3 is TGTGCCAGCAGTTTGGGGCCGGGGGGCACTGAAGCTTTCTTT.

In this sample, this clone turned up a few times. The chain joins TRBV5-1 to TRBJ2-5, with 10 bases lining up with TRBD2. Per germline, CDR1 SGHRS and CDR2 YFSETQ. V gave up 5 bases and J gave up 0 bases; unmatched junction bases: 4. The CDR3 extends over 15 amino acids. The CDR3 region is CASRGTSENQETQYF. The CDR3 nucleotides are TGCGCCAGCAGGGGGACTAGCGAGAACCAAGAGACCCAGTACTTC.

The chain recombines TRBV19 with TRBJ1-1, with D hard to call. V was cut by 11 bases and J by 10 bases, with 26 bases left in between. The CDR3 has 14 amino acids. CDR1 and CDR2 from the germline V gene are LNHDA and SQIVND (reference sequence). Here the CDR3 reads CASRSGETIVGAFF. The CDR3 nucleotides are TGTGCCTCTCGGTCTGGAGAGACTATTGTCGGAGCTTTCTTT.

The V and J genes are TRBV28 and TRBJ2-5, with TRBD2 matching 8 bases. TRBJ2-7 explains the end of the DNA better; the J call may be wrong. Germline CDR1 is MDHEN and CDR2 is SYDVKM. The CDR3 is made up of 15 amino acids. Written as DNA, the CDR3 is TGTGCCAGCAGTACCCTATCAGCGGGAGAACACGAGCAGTACTTC. It is translated as CASSTLSAGEHEQYF.

The genes are TRBV25-1 and TRBJ2-2; D remains ambiguous. Germline loops: CDR1 MGHDK, CDR2 SYGVNS. The CDR3 spans 14 residues. V shed 5 bases and J shed 2 bases, with 9 bases lying between them. Written as DNA, the CDR3 is TGTGCCAGCAGTCCTAGAAGTAACACCGGGGAGCTGTTTTTT. Encoded protein: CASSPRSNTGELFF.

A word on this clone: The sample holds other DNA sequences that translate to the same CDR3. The chain recombines TRBV6-1 with TRBJ2-5; 7 positions match TRBD1. Germline CDR1 MNHNS, CDR2 SASEGT. There are 12 residues in the CDR3. V trimming: 6 bases; J trimming: 5 bases; junction bases outside the gene matches: 3. The CDR3 sequence is CASSDRVETQYF. In nucleotides, the CDR3 is TGTGCCAGCAGCGACAGGGTCGAGACCCAGTACTTC.

CDR3: CASRLIGGRAVGDTQYF. The CDR3 nucleotides are TGTGCCAGCAGGCTGATTGGCGGGAGGGCCGTGGGAGATACGCAGTATTTT. The chain carries TRBV5-6 and TRBJ2-3; 9 nucleotides match TRBD2. Germline V lookup: CDR1 SGHDT, CDR2 YYEEEE. Losses at the gene ends were 5 bases for V and 5 bases for J; bases not matched to a gene: 15. The length of the CDR3 is 17 residues. Combining the CDR3 with reference TRBV5-6 and TRBJ2-3 gives the whole variable domain DAGVTQSPTHLIKTRGQQVTLRCSPKSGHDTVSWYQQALGQGPQFIFQYYEEEERQRGNFPDRFSGHQFPNYSSELNVNALLLGDSALYLCASRLIGGRAVGDTQYFGPGTRLTVL.

As to this clone: The junction departs from the called germline gene at one end, perhaps through a read error. Different DNA sequences within this sample yield the same CDR3. The rearrangement uses TRBV27 and TRBJ1-5; possible D gene TRBD1, 5 bases. Germline V gene lookup returns CDR1 MNHEY and CDR2 SMNVEV (reference sequence). This CDR3 is built from 14 residues. DNA for the CDR3: TGCGCCAGCAGTTTCCGGACATCTAATCAGCCCCAGCATTTT. Translation: CASSFRTSNQPQHF.

This clone was seen just once. The chain combines TRBV4-2 with TRBJ1-5, with D unresolved. Germline V gene sequence: CDR1 LGHNA, CDR2 YNFKEQ. Trimming removed 0 bases from V and 6 bases from J, with 9 bases in between. The CDR3 runs 14 residues. The CDR3 here is CASSQDGGSQPQHF. CDR3 DNA: TGTGCCAGCAGCCAAGATGGCGGCAGTCAGCCCCAGCATTTT.

The chain links TRBV5-1 to TRBJ2-1; 14 nucleotides align to TRBD2. The CDR3 runs to 15 residues. V trimming: 5 bases; J trimming: 7 bases; junction bases outside the gene matches: 5. Germline V gene sequence: CDR1 SGHRS, CDR2 YFSETQ. The CDR3 DNA is TGCGCCAGCAGGCCGGGACTAGCGGGAGTAAATGAGCAGTTCTTC. It specifies CASRPGLAGVNEQFF.

The sample holds one count of this clone. The rearrangement uses TRBV27 and TRBJ1-2; 9 bases are a match to TRBD1. The CDR3 contains 14 residues. Germline lookup yields CDR1 MNHEY and CDR2 SMNVEV (reference sequence). With V trimmed by 2 bases and J by 7 bases, 5 bases remained unmatched. The CDR3 loop is CASSLGGTGSGYTF. CDR3 in DNA: TGTGCCAGCAGTTTAGGGGGGACAGGGAGTGGCTACACCTTC.

The genes are TRBV30 and TRBJ1-1; a weak D match, TRBD1 (5 bases). Germline V gives CDR1 GTSNPN, CDR2 SVGIG (reference sequence). CDR3 size: 16 residues. Between the trimmed V and J ends, which lost 4 bases and 0 bases, there was a span of 18 bases. CDR3 bases: TGTGCCTGGAATCGGGGGTTTTTGGATATGAACACTGAAGCTTTCTTT. Its protein product is CAWNRGFLDMNTEAFF.